This T cell receptor beta chain stems from a study of technical replicates of blood from four donors. Some clones are missing from TCRdb's copy, which holds only in-frame ones; the method was immunoSEQ multiplex PCR. The sample lists about 88,000 clones, approximately 90% occurring once. V lost 1 base, J lost 3 bases, and 14 bases stayed unmatched. Germline V gene data show CDR1 as MNHNS and CDR2 as SASEGT. CDR3 size: 18 residues. In this sample, this clone turned up once. The TCR comes from a human donor in good health. The genes are TRBV6-1 and TRBJ2-5; TRBD2 matches 7 bases. The sequencing input was T cells isolated from PBMCs. The CDR3 spells CASSEEGVGGPFEETQYF. DNA for the CDR3: TGTGCCAGCAGTGAAGAGGGAGTGGGAGGGCCTTTCGAAGAGACCCAGTACTTC.